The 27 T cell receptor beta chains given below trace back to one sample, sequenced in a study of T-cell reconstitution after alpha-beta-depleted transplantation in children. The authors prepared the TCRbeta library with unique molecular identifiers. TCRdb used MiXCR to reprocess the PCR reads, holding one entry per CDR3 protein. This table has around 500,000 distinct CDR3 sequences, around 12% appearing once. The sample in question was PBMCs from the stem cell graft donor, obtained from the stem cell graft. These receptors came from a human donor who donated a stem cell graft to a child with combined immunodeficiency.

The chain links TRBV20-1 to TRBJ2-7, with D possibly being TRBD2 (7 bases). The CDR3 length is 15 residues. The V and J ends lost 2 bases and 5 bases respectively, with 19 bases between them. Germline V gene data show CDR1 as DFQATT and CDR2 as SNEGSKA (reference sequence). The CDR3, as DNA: TGCAGTGCTAGACTTGAGGGGGGGCTTAGGCACGAGCAGTACTTC. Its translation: CSARLEGGLRHEQYF.

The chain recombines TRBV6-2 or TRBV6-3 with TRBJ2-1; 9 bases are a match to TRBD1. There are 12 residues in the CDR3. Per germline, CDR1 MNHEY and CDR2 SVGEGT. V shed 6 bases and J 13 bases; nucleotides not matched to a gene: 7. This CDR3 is CASSLAGQGQFF. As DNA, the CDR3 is TGTGCCAGCAGCCTCGCGGGACAGGGACAGTTCTTC.

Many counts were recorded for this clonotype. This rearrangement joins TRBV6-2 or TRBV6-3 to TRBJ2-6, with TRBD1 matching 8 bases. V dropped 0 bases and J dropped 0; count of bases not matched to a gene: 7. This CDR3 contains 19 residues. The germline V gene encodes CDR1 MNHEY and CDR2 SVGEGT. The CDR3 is CASSYSPGQAISGANVLTF. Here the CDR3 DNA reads TGTGCCAGCAGTTACTCTCCGGGACAGGCGATCTCTGGGGCCAACGTCCTGACTTTC.

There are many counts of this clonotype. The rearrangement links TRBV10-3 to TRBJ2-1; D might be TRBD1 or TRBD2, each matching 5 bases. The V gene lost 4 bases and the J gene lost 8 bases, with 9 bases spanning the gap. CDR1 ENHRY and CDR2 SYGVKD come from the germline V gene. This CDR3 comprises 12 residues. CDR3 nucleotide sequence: TGTGCCATCAGTGTGGTGGGGGATGAGCAGTTCTTC. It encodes CAISVVGDEQFF.

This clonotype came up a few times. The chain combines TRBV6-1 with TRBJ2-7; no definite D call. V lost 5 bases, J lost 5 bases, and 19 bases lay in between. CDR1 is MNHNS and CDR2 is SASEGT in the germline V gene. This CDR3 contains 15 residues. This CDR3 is CASSRIPGRGDEQYF. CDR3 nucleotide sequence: TGTGCCAGCAGTCGGATCCCGGGTCGTGGGGACGAGCAGTACTTC.

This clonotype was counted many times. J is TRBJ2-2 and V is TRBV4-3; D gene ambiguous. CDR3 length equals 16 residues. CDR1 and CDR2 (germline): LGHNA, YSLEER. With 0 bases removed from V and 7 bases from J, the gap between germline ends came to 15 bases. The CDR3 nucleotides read TGCGCCAGCAGCCAAGATCTGGTAGCTAGTGGCGGGGAGCTGTTTTTT. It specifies CASSQDLVASGGELFF.

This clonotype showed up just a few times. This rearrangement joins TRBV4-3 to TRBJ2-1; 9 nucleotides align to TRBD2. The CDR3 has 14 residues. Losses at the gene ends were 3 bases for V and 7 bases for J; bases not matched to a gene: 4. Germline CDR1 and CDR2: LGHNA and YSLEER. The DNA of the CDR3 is TGCGCCAGCAGCCACCGACTAGCGGTTAATGAGCAGTTCTTC. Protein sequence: CASSHRLAVNEQFF.

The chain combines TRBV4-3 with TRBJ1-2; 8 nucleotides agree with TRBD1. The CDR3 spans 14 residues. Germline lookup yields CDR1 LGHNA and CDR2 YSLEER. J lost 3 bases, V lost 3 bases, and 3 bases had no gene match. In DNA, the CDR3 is TGCGCCAGCAGCCATTCACAGGGGGACTATGGCTACACCTTC. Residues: CASSHSQGDYGYTF.

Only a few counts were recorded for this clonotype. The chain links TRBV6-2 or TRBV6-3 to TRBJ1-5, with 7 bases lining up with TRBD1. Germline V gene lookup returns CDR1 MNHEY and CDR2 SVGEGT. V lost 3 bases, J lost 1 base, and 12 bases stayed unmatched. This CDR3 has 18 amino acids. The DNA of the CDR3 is TGTGCCAGCAGTTATATGACAGGGATGACGACGAGCAATCAGCCCCAGCATTTT. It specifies CASSYMTGMTTSNQPQHF.

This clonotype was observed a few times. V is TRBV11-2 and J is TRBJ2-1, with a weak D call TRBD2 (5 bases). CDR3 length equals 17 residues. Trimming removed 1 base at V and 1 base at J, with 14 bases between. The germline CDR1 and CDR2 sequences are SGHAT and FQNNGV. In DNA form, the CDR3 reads TGTGCCAGCAGCTTAGGACAAGCGGTTATTTCCTACAATGAGCAGTTCTTC. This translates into CASSLGQAVISYNEQFF.

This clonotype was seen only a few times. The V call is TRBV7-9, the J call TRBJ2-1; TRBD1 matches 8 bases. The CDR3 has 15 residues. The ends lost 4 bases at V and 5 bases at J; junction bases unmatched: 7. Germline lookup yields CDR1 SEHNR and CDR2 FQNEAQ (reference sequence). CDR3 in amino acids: CASSSQGQGNNEQFF. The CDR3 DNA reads TGTGCCAGCAGCTCCCAAGGACAGGGTAACAATGAGCAGTTCTTC. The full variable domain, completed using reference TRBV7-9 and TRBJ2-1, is DTGVSQNPRHKITKRGQNVTFRCDPISEHNRLYWYRQTLGQGPEFLTYFQNEAQLEKSRLLSDRFSAERPKGSFSTLEIQRTEQGDSAMYLCASSSQGQGNNEQFFGPGTRLTVL.

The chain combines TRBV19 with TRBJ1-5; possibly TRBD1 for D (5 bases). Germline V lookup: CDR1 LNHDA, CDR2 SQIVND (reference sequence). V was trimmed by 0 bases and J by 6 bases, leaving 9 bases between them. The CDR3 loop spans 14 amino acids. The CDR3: CASSIDRGGQPQHF. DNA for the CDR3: TGTGCCAGTAGTATAGATCGGGGGGGTCAGCCCCAGCATTTT.

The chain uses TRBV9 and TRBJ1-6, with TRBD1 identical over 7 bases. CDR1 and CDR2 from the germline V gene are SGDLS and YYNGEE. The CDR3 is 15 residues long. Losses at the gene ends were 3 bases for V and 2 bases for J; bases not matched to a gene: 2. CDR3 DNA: TGTGCCAGCAGCGGGCAGGGGGCCTATAATTCACCCCTCCACTTT. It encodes CASSGQGAYNSPLHF. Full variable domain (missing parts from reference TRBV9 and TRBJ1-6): DSGVTQTPKHLITATGQRVTLRCSPRSGDLSVYWYQQSLDQGLQFLIQYYNGEERAKGNILERFSAQQFPDLHSELNLSSLELGDSALYFCASSGQGAYNSPLHFGNGTRLTVT.

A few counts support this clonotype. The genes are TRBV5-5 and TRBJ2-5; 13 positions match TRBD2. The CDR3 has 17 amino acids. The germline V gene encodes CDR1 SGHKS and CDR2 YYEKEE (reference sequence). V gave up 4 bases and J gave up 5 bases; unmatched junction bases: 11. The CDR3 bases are TGTGCCAGCAGCCTCTTTCATCCGGGACTAGCGGGGGAGACCCAGTACTTC. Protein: CASSLFHPGLAGETQYF.

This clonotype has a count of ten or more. The CDR3 loop is CASSQSAGVGGTDTQYF. The CDR3 DNA sequence: TGTGCCAGCAGCCAGTCAGCGGGGGTGGGAGGGACAGATACGCAGTATTTT. V usage is TRBV4-2 and J usage is TRBJ2-3; 8 nucleotides align to TRBD2. This CDR3 spans 17 amino acids. J was trimmed by 3 bases and V by 3 bases; bases with no gene match: 11. Germline V gene sequence: CDR1 LGHNA, CDR2 YNFKEQ.

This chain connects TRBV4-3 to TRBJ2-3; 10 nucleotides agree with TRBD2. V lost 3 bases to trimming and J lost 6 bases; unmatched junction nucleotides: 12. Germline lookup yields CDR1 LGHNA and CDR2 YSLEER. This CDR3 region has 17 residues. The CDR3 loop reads CASSQSLAGEQRDTQYF. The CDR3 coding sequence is TGCGCCAGCAGCCAGTCCCTAGCGGGAGAGCAGCGGGATACGCAGTATTTT.

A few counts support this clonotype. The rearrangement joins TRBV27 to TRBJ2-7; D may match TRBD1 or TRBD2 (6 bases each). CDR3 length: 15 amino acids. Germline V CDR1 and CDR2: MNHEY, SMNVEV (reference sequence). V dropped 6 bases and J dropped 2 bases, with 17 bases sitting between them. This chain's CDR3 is CASSLRGDMPYEQYF. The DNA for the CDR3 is TGTGCCAGCAGCCTAAGGGGGGACATGCCCTACGAGCAGTACTTC.

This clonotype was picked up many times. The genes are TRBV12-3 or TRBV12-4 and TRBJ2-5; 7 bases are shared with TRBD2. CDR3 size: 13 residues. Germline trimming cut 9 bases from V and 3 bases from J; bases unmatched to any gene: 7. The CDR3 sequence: CASRWGGEETQYF. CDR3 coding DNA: TGTGCCAGTAGGTGGGGGGGTGAAGAGACCCAGTACTTC.

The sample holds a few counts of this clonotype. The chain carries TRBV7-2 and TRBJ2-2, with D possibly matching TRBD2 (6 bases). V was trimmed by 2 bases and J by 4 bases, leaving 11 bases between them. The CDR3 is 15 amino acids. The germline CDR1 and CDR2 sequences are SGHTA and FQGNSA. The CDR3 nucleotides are TGTGCCAGCAGCTTACCCCCGGGACTCACCGGGGAGCTGTTTTTT. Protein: CASSLPPGLTGELFF.

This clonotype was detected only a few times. The CDR3 is CASSLGSSGSLYEQYF. In DNA form, the CDR3 reads TGTGCCAGCAGCTTAGGTTCTAGCGGGAGTCTTTACGAGCAGTACTTC. The rearrangement uses TRBV11-2 and TRBJ2-7, with 10 bases identical to TRBD2. V lost 1 base and J lost 4; bases outside the gene matches: 7. This CDR3 is built from 16 residues. Germline lookup yields CDR1 SGHAT and CDR2 FQNNGV.

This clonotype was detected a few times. The CDR3 loop reads CASSPQLASINTGELFF. For the CDR3, the DNA is TGCGCCAGCAGCCCACAACTAGCATCGATAAATACCGGGGAGCTGTTTTTT. The gene calls are TRBV4-3 and TRBJ2-2; D is possibly TRBD2 (6 bases). In germline, CDR1 is LGHNA, CDR2 YSLEER. V lost 4 bases, J lost 5 bases, and 20 bases lay in between. The CDR3 has 17 residues.

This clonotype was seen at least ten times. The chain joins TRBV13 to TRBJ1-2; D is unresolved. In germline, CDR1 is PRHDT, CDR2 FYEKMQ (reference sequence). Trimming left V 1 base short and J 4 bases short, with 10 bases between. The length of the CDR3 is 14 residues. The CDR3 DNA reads TGTGCCAGCAGCTTAGACGTTCCGGGCTATGGCTACACCTTC. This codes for CASSLDVPGYGYTF.

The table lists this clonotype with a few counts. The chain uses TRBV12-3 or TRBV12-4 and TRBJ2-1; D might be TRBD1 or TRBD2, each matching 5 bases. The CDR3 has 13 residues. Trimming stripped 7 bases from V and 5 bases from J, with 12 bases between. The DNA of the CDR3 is TGTGCCAGCACTTTCGGGGCTCACAATGAGCAGTTCTTC. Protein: CASTFGAHNEQFF.

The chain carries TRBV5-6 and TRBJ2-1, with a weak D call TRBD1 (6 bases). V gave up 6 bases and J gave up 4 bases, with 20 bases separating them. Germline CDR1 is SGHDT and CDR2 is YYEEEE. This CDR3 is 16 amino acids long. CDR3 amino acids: CASNPTRTASYNEQFF. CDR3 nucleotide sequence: TGTGCCAGCAACCCCACCCGGACAGCGAGTTACAATGAGCAGTTCTTC.

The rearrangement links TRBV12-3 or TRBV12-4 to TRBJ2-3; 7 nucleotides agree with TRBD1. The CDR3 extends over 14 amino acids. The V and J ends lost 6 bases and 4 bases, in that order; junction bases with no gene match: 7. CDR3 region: CASRDRVGSDTQYF. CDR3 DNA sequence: TGTGCCAGCAGAGACAGGGTCGGGTCAGATACGCAGTATTTT.

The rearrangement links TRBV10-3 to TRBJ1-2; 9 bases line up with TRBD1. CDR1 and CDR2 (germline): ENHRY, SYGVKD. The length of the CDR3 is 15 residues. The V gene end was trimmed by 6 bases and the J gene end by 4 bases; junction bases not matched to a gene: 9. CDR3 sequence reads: CAIRDTGGRVYGYTF. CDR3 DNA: TGTGCCATCAGGGACACAGGGGGCAGGGTCTATGGCTACACCTTC.

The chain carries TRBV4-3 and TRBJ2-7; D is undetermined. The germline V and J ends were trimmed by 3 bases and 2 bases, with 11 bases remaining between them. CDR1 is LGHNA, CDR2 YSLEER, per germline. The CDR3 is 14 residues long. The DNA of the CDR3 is TGCGCCAGCAGCCACGGTGACAAGCCCTACGAGCAGTACTTC. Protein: CASSHGDKPYEQYF.